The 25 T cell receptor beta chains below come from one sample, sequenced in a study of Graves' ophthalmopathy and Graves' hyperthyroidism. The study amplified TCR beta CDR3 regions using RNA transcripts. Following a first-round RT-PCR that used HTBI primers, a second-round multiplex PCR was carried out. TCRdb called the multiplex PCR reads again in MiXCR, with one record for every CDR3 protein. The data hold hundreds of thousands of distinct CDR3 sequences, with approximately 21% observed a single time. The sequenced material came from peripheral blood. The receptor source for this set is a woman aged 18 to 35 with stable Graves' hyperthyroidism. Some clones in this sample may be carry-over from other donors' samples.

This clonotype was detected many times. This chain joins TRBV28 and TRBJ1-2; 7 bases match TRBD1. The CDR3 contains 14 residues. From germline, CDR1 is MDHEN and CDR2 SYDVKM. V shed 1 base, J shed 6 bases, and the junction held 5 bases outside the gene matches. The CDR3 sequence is CASSLSKGAHGYTF. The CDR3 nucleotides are TGTGCCAGCAGTTTATCGAAGGGGGCCCATGGCTACACCTTC.

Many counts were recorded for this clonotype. This chain's CDR3 is CASSLEAGGTEAFF. CDR3 DNA sequence: TGTGCCAGCAGCTTAGAGGCAGGGGGCACTGAAGCTTTCTTT. The V and J genes are TRBV11-2 and TRBJ1-1; 7 nucleotides match TRBD1. The junction had 2 bases not matched to a gene; V was cut back by 0 bases and J by 4 bases. Per germline, CDR1 SGHAT and CDR2 FQNNGV. The CDR3 runs to 14 residues.

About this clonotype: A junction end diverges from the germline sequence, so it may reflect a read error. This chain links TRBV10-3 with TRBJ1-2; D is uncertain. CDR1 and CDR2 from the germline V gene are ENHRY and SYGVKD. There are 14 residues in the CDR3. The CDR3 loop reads CATSDSGFGYGYTF. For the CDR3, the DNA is TGTGCCACCAGTGATTCAGGCTTTGGTTATGGCTACACCTTC.

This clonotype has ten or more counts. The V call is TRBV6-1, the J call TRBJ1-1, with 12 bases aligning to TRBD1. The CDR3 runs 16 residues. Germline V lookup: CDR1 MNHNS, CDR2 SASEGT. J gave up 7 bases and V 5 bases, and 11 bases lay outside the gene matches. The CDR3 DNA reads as TGTGCCAGCAGTCCTGGGACAGGGGGCGGTAGTGGTGAAGCTTTCTTT. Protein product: CASSPGTGGGSGEAFF.

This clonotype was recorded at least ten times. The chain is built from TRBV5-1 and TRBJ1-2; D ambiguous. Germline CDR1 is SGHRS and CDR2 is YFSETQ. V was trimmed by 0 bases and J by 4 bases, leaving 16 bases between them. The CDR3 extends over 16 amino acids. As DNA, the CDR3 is TGCGCCAGCAGCTTGGACTTCGCGGACCCCTCCTATGGCTACACCTTC. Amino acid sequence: CASSLDFADPSYGYTF.

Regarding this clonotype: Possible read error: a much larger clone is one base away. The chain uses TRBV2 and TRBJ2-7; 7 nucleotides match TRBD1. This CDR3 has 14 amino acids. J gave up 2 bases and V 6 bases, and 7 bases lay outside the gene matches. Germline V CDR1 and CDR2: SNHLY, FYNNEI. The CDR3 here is CASRPGTATYEQYF. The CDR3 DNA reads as TGTGCCAGCAGGCCCGGGACAGCCACCTACGAGCAGTACTTC. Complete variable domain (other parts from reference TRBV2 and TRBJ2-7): EPEVTQTPSHQVTQMGQEVILRCVPISNHLYFYWYRQILGQKVEFLVSFYNNEISEKSEIFDDQFSVERPDGSNFTLKIRSTKLEDSAMYFCASRPGTATYEQYFGPGTRLTVT.

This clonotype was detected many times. The CDR3 coding sequence is TGTGCCACCCAGGGGGCTAGCGGGACCCCATCGGGGTATGAGCAGTACTTC. This sequence encodes CATQGASGTPSGYEQYF. This chain joins TRBV28 and TRBJ2-7; D possibly corresponds to TRBD2 (9 bases). The length of the CDR3 is 17 residues. Per the germline V gene, CDR1 is MDHEN and CDR2 is SYDVKM. V lost 10 bases, J lost 7 bases, and 32 bases lay in between.

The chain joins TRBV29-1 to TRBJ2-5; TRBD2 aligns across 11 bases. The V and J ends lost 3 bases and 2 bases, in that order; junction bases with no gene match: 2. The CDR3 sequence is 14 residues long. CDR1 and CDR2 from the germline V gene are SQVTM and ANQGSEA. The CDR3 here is CSVEGLAVQETQYF. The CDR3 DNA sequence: TGCAGCGTTGAGGGACTAGCGGTACAAGAGACCCAGTACTTC.

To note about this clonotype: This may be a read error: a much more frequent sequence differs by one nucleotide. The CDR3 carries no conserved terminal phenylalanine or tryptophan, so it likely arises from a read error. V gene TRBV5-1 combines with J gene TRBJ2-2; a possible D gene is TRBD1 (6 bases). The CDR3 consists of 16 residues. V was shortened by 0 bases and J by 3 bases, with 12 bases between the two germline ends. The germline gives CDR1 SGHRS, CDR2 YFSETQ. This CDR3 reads CASSLAAQGYTGELFL. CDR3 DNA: TGCGCCAGCAGCTTGGCCGCACAGGGCTACACCGGGGAGCTGTTTTTG.

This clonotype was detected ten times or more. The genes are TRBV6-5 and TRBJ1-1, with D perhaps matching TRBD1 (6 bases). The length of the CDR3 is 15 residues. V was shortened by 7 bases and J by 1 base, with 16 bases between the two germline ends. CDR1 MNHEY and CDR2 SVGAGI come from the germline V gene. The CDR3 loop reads CASTGRGGANTEAFF. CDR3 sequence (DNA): TGTGCCAGCACCGGCCGCGGGGGCGCGAACACTGAAGCTTTCTTT.

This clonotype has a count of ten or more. CDR3 region: CASSRQGRSTEAFF. In DNA form, the CDR3 reads TGTGCCAGCAGTAGACAGGGAAGGAGCACTGAAGCTTTCTTT. The chain combines TRBV28 with TRBJ1-1, with 7 bases that match TRBD1. The CDR3 is 14 amino acids. The V gene end was trimmed by 5 bases and the J gene end by 4 bases; junction bases not matched to a gene: 7. The V gene's germline CDR1 is MDHEN and CDR2 SYDVKM.

The CDR3 region is CASSLIVHPGSGYTF. The CDR3 coding sequence is TGTGCCAGCAGTCTTATAGTCCACCCGGGGAGTGGCTACACCTTC. The chain couples TRBV28 to TRBJ1-2; no firm D call. Trimming pared 5 bases from V and 7 bases from J, leaving 20 bases between. CDR3 length: 15 residues. CDR1 and CDR2 from the germline V gene are MDHEN and SYDVKM.

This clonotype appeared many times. The CDR3 region is CASTSRPVGGELFF. DNA of the CDR3: TGTGCCAGTACTTCTCGACCGGTTGGGGGGGAGCTGTTTTTT. The J gene is TRBJ2-2, the V gene TRBV12-3 or TRBV12-4; D is unresolved. V was pared by 9 bases and J by 8 bases, with 19 bases between. The CDR3 consists of 14 residues.

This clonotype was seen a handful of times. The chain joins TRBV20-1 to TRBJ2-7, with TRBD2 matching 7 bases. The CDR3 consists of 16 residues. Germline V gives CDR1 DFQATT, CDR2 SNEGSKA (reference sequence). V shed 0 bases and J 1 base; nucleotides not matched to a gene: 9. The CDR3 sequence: CSARDFWDGRSYEQYF. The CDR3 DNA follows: TGCAGTGCTAGAGATTTTTGGGACGGGAGGTCCTACGAGCAGTACTTC.

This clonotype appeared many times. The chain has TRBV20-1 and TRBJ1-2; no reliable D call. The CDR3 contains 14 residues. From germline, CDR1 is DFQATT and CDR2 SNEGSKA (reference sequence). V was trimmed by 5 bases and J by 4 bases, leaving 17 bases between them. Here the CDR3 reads CSAPNSLEGYGYTF. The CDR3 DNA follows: TGCAGTGCTCCTAACAGTTTAGAGGGCTATGGCTACACCTTC.

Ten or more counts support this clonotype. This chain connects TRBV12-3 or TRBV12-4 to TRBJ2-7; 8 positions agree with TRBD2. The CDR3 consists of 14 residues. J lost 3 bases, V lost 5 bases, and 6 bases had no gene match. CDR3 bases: TGTGCCAGCAGTCCCCAGACTAGCGTCTACGAGCAGTACTTC. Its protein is CASSPQTSVYEQYF.

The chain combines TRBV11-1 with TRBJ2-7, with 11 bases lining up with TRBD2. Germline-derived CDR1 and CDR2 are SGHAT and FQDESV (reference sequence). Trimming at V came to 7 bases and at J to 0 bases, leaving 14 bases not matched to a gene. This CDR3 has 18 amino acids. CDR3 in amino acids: CASTRVGSGGEHSYEQYF. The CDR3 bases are TGTGCCAGCACCCGCGTGGGTAGCGGGGGGGAACACTCCTACGAGCAGTACTTC.

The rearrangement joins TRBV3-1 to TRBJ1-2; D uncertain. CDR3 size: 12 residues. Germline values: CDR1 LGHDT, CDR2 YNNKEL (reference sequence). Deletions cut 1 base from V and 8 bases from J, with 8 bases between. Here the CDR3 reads CASSQVNWGYTF. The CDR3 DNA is TGTGCCAGCAGCCAAGTTAACTGGGGCTACACCTTC.

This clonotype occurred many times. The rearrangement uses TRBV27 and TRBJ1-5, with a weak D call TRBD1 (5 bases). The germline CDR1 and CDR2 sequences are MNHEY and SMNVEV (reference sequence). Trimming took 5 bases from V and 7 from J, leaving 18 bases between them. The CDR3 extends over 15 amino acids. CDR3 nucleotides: TGTGCCAGCAGTCCTAGAGGAGGGGTTTTACAGCCCCAGCATTTT. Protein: CASSPRGGVLQPQHF.

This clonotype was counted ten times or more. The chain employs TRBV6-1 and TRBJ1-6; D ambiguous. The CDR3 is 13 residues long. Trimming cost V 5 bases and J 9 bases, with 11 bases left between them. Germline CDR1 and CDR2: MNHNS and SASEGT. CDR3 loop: CASSSVESSPLHF. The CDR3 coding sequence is TGTGCCAGCAGTAGCGTCGAAAGTTCACCCCTCCACTTT.

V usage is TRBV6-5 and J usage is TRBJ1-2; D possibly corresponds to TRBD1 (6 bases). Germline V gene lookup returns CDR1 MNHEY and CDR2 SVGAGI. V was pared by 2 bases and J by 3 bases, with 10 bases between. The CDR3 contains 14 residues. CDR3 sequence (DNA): TGTGCCAGCAGTTACCTCGGGGGCCACTATGGCTACACCTTC. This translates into CASSYLGGHYGYTF.

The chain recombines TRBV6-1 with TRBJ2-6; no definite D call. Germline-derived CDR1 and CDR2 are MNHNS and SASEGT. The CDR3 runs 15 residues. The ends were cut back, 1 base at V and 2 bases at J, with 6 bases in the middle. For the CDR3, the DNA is TGTGCCAGCAGTGAAGGTGTCCCTGGGGCCAACGTCCTGACTTTC. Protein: CASSEGVPGANVLTF.

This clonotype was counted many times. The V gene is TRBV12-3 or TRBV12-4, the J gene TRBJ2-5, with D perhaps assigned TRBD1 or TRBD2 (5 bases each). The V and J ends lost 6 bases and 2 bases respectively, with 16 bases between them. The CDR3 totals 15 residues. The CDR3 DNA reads TGTGCCAGCAGCTACGACGGGGCCAATCAAGAGACCCAGTACTTC. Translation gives CASSYDGANQETQYF.

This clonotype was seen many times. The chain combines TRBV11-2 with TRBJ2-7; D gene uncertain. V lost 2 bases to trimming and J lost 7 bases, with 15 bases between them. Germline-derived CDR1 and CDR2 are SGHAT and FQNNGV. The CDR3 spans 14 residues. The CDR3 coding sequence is TGTGCCAGCAGCTTAATACGGGTTAGACGGGAGCAGTACTTC. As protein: CASSLIRVRREQYF.

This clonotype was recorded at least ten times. CDR3 region: CSAPGAQRNTEAFF. DNA of the CDR3: TGCAGTGCTCCAGGGGCCCAGAGGAACACTGAAGCTTTCTTT. The genes are TRBV20-1 and TRBJ1-1, with D possibly TRBD1 on 6 matching bases. With 5 bases removed from V and 1 base from J, the gap between germline ends came to 14 bases. CDR1 and CDR2 from the germline V gene are DFQATT and SNEGSKA (reference sequence). The CDR3 runs to 14 residues.